The next 27 T cell receptor beta chains were all read from a single sample in a study of memory CD4+ T cells and cytomegalovirus serostatus (dated by TCRdb to about 2019). The method behind the library was the immunoSEQ multiplex PCR assay. The source is immuneACCESS, and TCRdb retained only in-frame sequences with V and J called. Part of the clones is not carried over; for the studies checked, unresolved V genes explain less than half of this, and the remainder is unexplained. This sample comprises just over 40,000 clones, around 79% of them detected only once. The leading ten clones occupy 0.65% to 0.85% of the sample. A FACSAria II was used to sort memory CD4+ T cells, defined as single viable CD3+CD4+CD8-CD45RO+ cells. What was sequenced was memory CD4+ T cells from blood. The source of these receptors is an adult in good health and CMV-seronegative.

This sequence joins TRBV18 and TRBJ2-3; weak D call: TRBD2 (6 bases). V lost 3 bases to trimming and J lost 7 bases, with 14 bases between them. The CDR3 is 14 residues long. Germline CDR1 reads KGHSH; CDR2 reads LQKENI. The CDR3 sequence is CASSPEAGGNTQYF. DNA for the CDR3: TGTGCCAGCTCACCGGAAGCGGGTGGGAATACGCAGTATTTT.

V gene TRBV5-1 combines with J gene TRBJ2-2, with unresolved D. The CDR3 loop spans 13 amino acids. Looked up from germline, CDR1 is SGHRS and CDR2 is YFSETQ. Trimming stripped 3 bases from V and 5 bases from J, with 8 bases between. The CDR3 coding sequence is TGCGCCAGCAGCTCATTCCAGACCGGGGAGCTGTTTTTT. Protein: CASSSFQTGELFF. The entire variable domain, with the rest obtained from reference TRBV5-1 and TRBJ2-2, is as follows: KAGVTQTPRYLIKTRGQQVTLSCSPISGHRSVSWYQQTPGQGLQFLFEYFSETQRNKGNFPGRFSGRQFSNSRSEMNVSTLELGDSALYLCASSSFQTGELFFGEGSRLTVL.

V usage is TRBV7-2 and J usage is TRBJ2-5; D not resolved. The V gene lost 0 bases and the J gene lost 2 bases, with 4 bases spanning the gap. The germline V gene has CDR1 SGHTA and CDR2 FQGNSA. The CDR3 is made up of 13 amino acids. The CDR3, as DNA: TGTGCCAGCAGCTTAGCCGATCAAGAGACCCAGTACTTC. Protein sequence: CASSLADQETQYF.

This chain connects TRBV7-8 to TRBJ1-1, with D perhaps TRBD1 (5 bases). Trimming stripped 1 base from V and 1 base from J, with 10 bases between. Germline V gene data show CDR1 as SGHVS and CDR2 as FQNEAQ. CDR3 size: 15 residues. CDR3 coding DNA: TGTGCCAGCAGCTTAGAAGGGGCGGCGAACACTGAAGCTTTCTTT. Protein product: CASSLEGAANTEAFF.

This chain connects TRBV2 to TRBJ1-1, with D possibly TRBD1 on 5 matching bases. The CDR3 sequence is 16 residues long. Germline-derived CDR1 and CDR2 are SNHLY and FYNNEI. Trimming left V 4 bases short and J 1 base short, with 16 bases between. Here the CDR3 DNA reads TGTGCCAGCAGTGGGGCGGCAGGGAGTTGGAACACTGAAGCTTTCTTT. Residues: CASSGAAGSWNTEAFF.

CDR3 DNA: TGTGCCAGCAGTGACAGTTATGGCTACACCTTC. Residues: CASSDSYGYTF. The chain joins TRBV6-1 to TRBJ1-2; unclear D gene. This CDR3 is built from 11 residues. V gave up 3 bases and J gave up 5 bases, with 4 bases separating them. CDR1 is MNHNS, CDR2 SASEGT, per germline.

The chain has TRBV7-2 and TRBJ2-3; no reliable D call. CDR1 and CDR2 (germline): SGHTA, FQGNSA. Trimming took 4 bases from V and 5 from J, leaving 7 bases between them. The CDR3 loop spans 12 amino acids. DNA of the CDR3: TGTGCCAGCAGCTCCTTAAGAGATACGCAGTATTTT. Translating gives CASSSLRDTQYF.

This sequence joins TRBV5-6 and TRBJ2-2; 12 positions agree with TRBD2. V dropped 6 bases and J dropped 3; count of bases not matched to a gene: 6. Germline V gene lookup returns CDR1 SGHDT and CDR2 YYEEEE. This CDR3 is 16 amino acids long. CDR3 in amino acids: CASTQLAGGYTGELFF. The CDR3 region has the DNA TGTGCCAGCACCCAACTAGCGGGGGGCTACACCGGGGAGCTGTTTTTT.

This clone was seen a few times. The gene calls are TRBV7-9 and TRBJ2-1; 10 bases are a match to TRBD2. In germline, CDR1 is SEHNR, CDR2 FQNEAQ (reference sequence). CDR3 size: 15 residues. V gave up 1 base and J gave up 10 bases; unmatched junction bases: 7. CDR3 in DNA: TGTGCCAGCAGCTTAGTTAGCGGGGGGTCTGGGGAGCAGTTCTTC. This gives the protein CASSLVSGGSGEQFF. Based on the CDR3 plus reference TRBV7-9 and TRBJ2-1, the full variable domain is DTGVSQNPRHKITKRGQNVTFRCDPISEHNRLYWYRQTLGQGPEFLTYFQNEAQLEKSRLLSDRFSAERPKGSFSTLEIQRTEQGDSAMYLCASSLVSGGSGEQFFGPGTRLTVL.

The genes are TRBV7-3 and TRBJ2-2; TRBD2 agrees at 11 bases. CDR3 size: 16 residues. Germline V CDR1 and CDR2: SGHTA, FQGTGA. Losses at the gene ends were 5 bases for V and 1 base for J; bases not matched to a gene: 3. DNA for the CDR3: TGTGCCAGCAGCCACGGGACTAGCGGGAACACCGGGGAGCTGTTTTTT. Translation gives CASSHGTSGNTGELFF.

The chain carries TRBV4-3 and TRBJ2-7, with D hard to call. The CDR3 runs to 18 residues. The germline CDR1 and CDR2 sequences are LGHNA and YSLEER. Trimming shortened V by 0 bases and J by 0 bases, and 18 bases separated the two germline ends. Written as DNA, the CDR3 is TGCGCCAGCAGCCAAGATGCCCCCAACGGTCCAGTCTCCTACGAGCAGTACTTC. Its protein product is CASSQDAPNGPVSYEQYF.

CDR3 in amino acids: CASSLTGVNTEAFF. The CDR3 DNA reads as TGTGCCAGCAGTTTGACAGGGGTGAACACTGAAGCTTTCTTT. The chain recombines TRBV28 with TRBJ1-1; 8 bases match TRBD1. This CDR3 contains 14 residues. The germline gives CDR1 MDHEN, CDR2 SYDVKM. J was trimmed by 0 bases and V by 3 bases; bases with no gene match: 0. Full variable domain (outside the CDR3, taken from reference TRBV28 and TRBJ1-1): DVKVTQSSRYLVKRTGEKVFLECVQDMDHENMFWYRQDPGLGLRLIYFSYDVKMKEKGDIPEGYSVSREKKERFSLILESASTNQTSMYLCASSLTGVNTEAFFGQGTRLTVV.

In nucleotides, the CDR3 is TGTGCCAGCAGTTCCTATTTAGGGGGGGAGCTGTTTTTT. It translates to CASSSYLGGELFF. The chain links TRBV27 to TRBJ2-2; D uncertain. Trimming stripped 4 bases from V and 8 bases from J, with 11 bases between. The CDR3 is made up of 13 amino acids. Germline-derived CDR1 and CDR2 are MNHEY and SMNVEV (reference sequence).

The chain combines TRBV7-9 with TRBJ2-1; tentative D call: TRBD2 (6 bases). This CDR3 is built from 16 residues. CDR1 and CDR2 (germline): SEHNR, FQNEAQ (reference sequence). Trimming cost V 5 bases and J 0 bases, with 14 bases left between them. Here the CDR3 reads CASSNRGLSSYNEQFF. As DNA, the CDR3 is TGTGCCAGCAGCAACCGGGGACTTAGCTCCTACAATGAGCAGTTCTTC.

J is TRBJ2-7 and V is TRBV11-2, with D possibly being TRBD1 or TRBD2 (5 bases each). Trimming left V 6 bases short and J 4 bases short, with 28 bases between. Per the germline V gene, CDR1 is SGHAT and CDR2 is FQNNGV. This CDR3 spans 18 amino acids. The CDR3 DNA reads TGTGCCAGCAGGACTATCAGACGCGCCGGGACGAAGTCATACGAGCAGTACTTC. As protein: CASRTIRRAGTKSYEQYF.

The V gene is TRBV10-1, the J gene TRBJ2-7; D may correspond to TRBD1 or TRBD2 (5 bases each). The CDR3 extends over 15 amino acids. V dropped 8 bases and J dropped 3 bases, with 20 bases sitting between them. CDR1 is WNHNN and CDR2 is SYGVQD in the germline V gene (reference sequence). In DNA form, the CDR3 reads TGCGCCAGCCCACCGGACGGACTCCAGGGCTACGAGCAGTACTTC. Encoded protein: CASPPDGLQGYEQYF.

The J gene is TRBJ2-5, the V gene TRBV5-8, with 13 bases identical to TRBD2. V shed 3 bases and J 7 bases; nucleotides not matched to a gene: 3. There are 14 residues in the CDR3. Per the germline V gene, CDR1 is SGHTS and CDR2 is YDEGEE. The CDR3 loop reads CASSSGLAGLTQYF. As DNA, the CDR3 is TGTGCCAGCAGCTCGGGACTAGCGGGGTTGACCCAGTACTTC.

This clone occurred once. The chain combines TRBV5-6 with TRBJ1-2; D gene unclear. The CDR3 spans 12 residues. Trimming cost V 0 bases and J 5 bases, with 5 bases left between them. Germline V gives CDR1 SGHDT, CDR2 YYEEEE. The CDR3 sequence is CASSLEPYGYTF. DNA of the CDR3: TGTGCCAGCAGCTTGGAACCTTATGGCTACACCTTC.

The chain employs TRBV12-5 and TRBJ2-1; 11 bases line up with TRBD1. This CDR3 spans 16 amino acids. V lost 6 bases, J lost 3 bases, and 7 bases stayed unmatched. The germline V gene has CDR1 LGHNT and CDR2 FRNRAP. The CDR3: CASGWRTGGGYNEQFF. DNA of the CDR3: TGTGCTAGTGGATGGCGGACAGGGGGCGGCTACAATGAGCAGTTCTTC. Variable domain in full (rest from reference TRBV12-5 and TRBJ2-1): DARVTQTPRHKVTEMGQEVTMRCQPILGHNTVFWYRQTMMQGLELLAYFRNRAPLDDSGMPKDRFSAEMPDATLATLKIQPSEPRDSAVYFCASGWRTGGGYNEQFFGPGTRLTVL.

V gene TRBV19 combines with J gene TRBJ1-1, with a tentative D call TRBD1 (5 bases). The CDR3 spans 14 residues. The V end was cut by 10 bases, the J end by 0 bases, with 15 bases between. The germline CDR1 and CDR2 sequences are LNHDA and SQIVND (reference sequence). The CDR3: CATMTDQMNTEAFF. DNA of the CDR3: TGTGCCACTATGACAGACCAGATGAACACTGAAGCTTTCTTT.

The chain uses TRBV7-2 and TRBJ2-1, with 11 bases identical to TRBD1. Trimming removed 5 bases from V and 10 bases from J; junction bases left unmatched: 19. The CDR3 contains 18 residues. Germline-derived CDR1 and CDR2 are SGHTA and FQGNSA. In nucleotides, the CDR3 is TGTGCCAGCAGCCGGGACAGGGGGTTGGTAGCGGGGGAGCCGGAGCAGTTCTTC. Residues: CASSRDRGLVAGEPEQFF.

To note about this clone: A junction boundary mismatches the germline segment, possibly from a read error. The rearrangement links TRBV6-1 to TRBJ1-2; D unclear. This CDR3 is 11 amino acids long. Germline V gives CDR1 MNHNS, CDR2 SASEGT. CDR3 in amino acids: CASTGNSGYTF. Written as DNA, the CDR3 is TGTGCCAGCACGGGGAACTCTGGCTACACCTTC.

This chain joins TRBV6-5 and TRBJ2-7; 8 positions match TRBD1. V lost 6 bases and J lost 0; bases outside the gene matches: 4. This CDR3 contains 14 residues. Germline CDR1 reads MNHEY; CDR2 reads SVGAGI. The CDR3 bases are TGTGCCAGCAGAAGGACAGGGAACTCCTACGAGCAGTACTTC. Translated: CASRRTGNSYEQYF.

The chain couples TRBV19 to TRBJ2-6, with D unresolved. The CDR3 sequence is 14 residues long. Trimming cost V 7 bases and J 2 bases, with 9 bases left between them. CDR1 and CDR2 (germline): LNHDA, SQIVND (reference sequence). Written as DNA, the CDR3 is TGTGCCAGTACCCTAGGCCCTGGGGCCAACGTCCTGACTTTC. Translated: CASTLGPGANVLTF.

V and J are TRBV6-5 and TRBJ1-2; perhaps TRBD1 as D (5 bases). Germline lookup yields CDR1 MNHEY and CDR2 SVGAGI. This CDR3 contains 14 residues. Trimming removed 6 bases at V and 4 bases at J, with 15 bases between. The CDR3 DNA reads TGTGCCAGCAGACAACCGGGACGGGCCTATGGCTACACCTTC. Translation gives CASRQPGRAYGYTF.

This clone turned up a few times. The chain carries TRBV18 and TRBJ1-6; D is uncertain. The CDR3 is 16 amino acids. Trimming removed 0 bases at V and 7 bases at J, with 13 bases between. Germline V CDR1 and CDR2: KGHSH, LQKENI. The CDR3 here is CASSPPRRMGNSPLHF. Written as DNA, the CDR3 is TGTGCCAGCTCACCACCTAGACGGATGGGCAATTCACCCCTCCACTTT.

V and J are TRBV9 and TRBJ1-6, with D hard to call. The CDR3 is 14 amino acids. The V gene lost 0 bases and the J gene lost 8 bases, with 9 bases spanning the gap. Looked up from germline, CDR1 is SGDLS and CDR2 is YYNGEE. The CDR3 sequence is CASSVAPVHSPLHF. The DNA for the CDR3 is TGTGCCAGCAGCGTAGCCCCTGTGCATTCACCCCTCCACTTT.